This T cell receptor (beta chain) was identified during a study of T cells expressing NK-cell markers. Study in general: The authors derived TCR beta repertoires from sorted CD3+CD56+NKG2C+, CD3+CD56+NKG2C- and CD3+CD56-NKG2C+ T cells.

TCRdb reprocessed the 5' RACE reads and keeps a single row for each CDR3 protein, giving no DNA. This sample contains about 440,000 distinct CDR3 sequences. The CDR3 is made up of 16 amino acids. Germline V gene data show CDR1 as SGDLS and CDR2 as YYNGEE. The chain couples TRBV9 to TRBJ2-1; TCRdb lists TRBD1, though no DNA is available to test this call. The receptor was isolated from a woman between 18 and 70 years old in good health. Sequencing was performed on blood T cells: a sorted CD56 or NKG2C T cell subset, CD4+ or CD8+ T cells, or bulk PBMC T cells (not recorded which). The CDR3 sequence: CASSVGLTGTDNEQFF.